Sequencing of this TCR beta chain was carried out in a study of blood T cell repertoires in COVID-19. Study details: PBMCs, B-cell-depleted T cells, or T cells provided the cDNA or gDNA that made up the material.

Methods used by the authors: Reference gene primer amplification in the assay estimated nucleated cell counts. Some clones are missing from TCRdb's copy, which holds only in-frame ones; the method was immunoSEQ multiplex PCR. V and J calls and clone size are those listed in that table; D and trimming were worked out from the DNA. Here the sample spans 75,000 to 80,000 clones, 80% to 90% being singletons. From germline, CDR1 is SGHTA and CDR2 FQGTGA. This CDR3 has 14 amino acids. With 0 bases clipped from V and 9 bases from J, the junction kept 3 bases outside the gene matches. This clone has only one observation.

This TCR derives from a woman aged 60-75 years with acute or convalescent COVID-19. Sequences were obtained from peripheral blood. The V call is TRBV7-3, the J call TRBJ2-1, with 9 bases fitting TRBD2. In DNA, the CDR3 is TGTGCCAGCAGCTTAACAGCGGGGGGCCTTGAGCAGTTCTTC. It yields the protein CASSLTAGGLEQFF.